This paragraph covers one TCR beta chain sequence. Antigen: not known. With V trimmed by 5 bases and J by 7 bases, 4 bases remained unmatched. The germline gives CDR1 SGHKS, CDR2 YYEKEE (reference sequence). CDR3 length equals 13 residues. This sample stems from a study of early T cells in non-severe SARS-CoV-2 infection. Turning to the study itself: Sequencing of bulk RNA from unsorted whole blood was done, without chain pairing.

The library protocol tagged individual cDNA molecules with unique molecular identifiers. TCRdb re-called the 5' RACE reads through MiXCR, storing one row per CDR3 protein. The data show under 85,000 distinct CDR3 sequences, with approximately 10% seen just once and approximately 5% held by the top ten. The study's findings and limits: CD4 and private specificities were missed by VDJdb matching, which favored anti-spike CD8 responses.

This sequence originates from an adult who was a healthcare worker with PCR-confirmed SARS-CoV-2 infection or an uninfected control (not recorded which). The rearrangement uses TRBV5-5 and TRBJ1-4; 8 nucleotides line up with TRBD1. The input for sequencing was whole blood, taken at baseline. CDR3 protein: CASRRTGIEKLFF. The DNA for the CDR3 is TGTGCCAGCAGACGGACAGGGATTGAAAAACTGTTTTTT.